The sequence of this TCR beta chain was determined in a study of cytomegalovirus exposure and HLA in healthy donors (dated by TCRdb to 2016 to 2017). Some background on the complete study: In an earlier analysis of 587 of the donors, around 300 Gb of sequence data and just under 120 million unique TCR beta sequences from about 190 million T cells were reported. An early release covering roughly 600 HLA-typed donors comprised about 320 gigabases of sequencing data and approximately 85 million unique TCR sequences. Of the 350 to 450 genotyped donors, 81% were placed in the genetic ancestry cluster associated with self-reported Caucasian donors. The aim of the study was to test whether cataloging public T cell receptors could identify signatures of past pathogen exposure. Using immunosequencing, the study profiled T cell repertoires from 500 to 800 subjects and related those repertoires to cytomegalovirus serostatus. Besides the first cohort of roughly 700 subjects, a separate validation cohort made up of roughly 120 different subjects was used. The study combined high-throughput TCR immunosequencing, statistical association of individual TCRs with disease status, and machine learning to predict cytomegalovirus infection status. A later analysis re-examined previously published TCR beta repertoires from more than 550 donors and added high-resolution HLA genotyping to investigate patterns of TCR occurrence. The later analysis used no new phenotypic data to find candidate immune exposures, relying instead on TCR beta sequences and their occurrence across donors. To decide whether each TCR beta V gene segment behaved as functional or pseudogenic, an earlier analysis of approximately 590 of the donors relied on high-throughput TCR beta sequencing. Donor age, sex, ethnicity and CMV serostatus were compiled together with the repertoire data. Genome-wide SNP genotypes for about 65% of the 666 donors were used in a later genetic analysis, which treated that subset as a discovery cohort. All discovery cohort repertoires had been generated on a single sequencing platform. HLA typing covered class I and class II loci at four-digit resolution. Typing coverage differed by locus: A, B, C, DRB1 and DQB1 were typed in about 620-640 donors, DQA1 in 522, DPA1 in some 610, and DPB1 in approximately 450. About 5 DR-DQ haplotypes were handled as single units for association and clustering, since linkage in the cohort was strong. Across about 370 genotyped donors of the cohort, an average of about 250,000 unique TCR beta nucleotide sequences per donor were sequenced, and 15% to 20% of those sequences were non-productive.

As for this clone: Which antigen it targets is not known. There are no base qualities to consult, and no much larger clone falls within one base.

Library method: the immunoSEQ multiplex PCR assay. The multiplex PCR relied on a mix of 60 forward primers for TCR Vbeta segments and 13 reverse primers for TCR Jbeta segments. Amplification of the CDR3 region of rearranged TCR beta genes was performed with a multiplex PCR assay on genomic DNA. The amplified TCR beta libraries were sequenced on the Illumina HiSeq System as 87-base-pair reads. For the original study's pipeline: In a later analysis, some 80 million unique TCR beta chains were counted across the roughly 610 repertoires, and roughly 11 million of these chains were shared by at least two donors. Raw reads were error-corrected and collapsed into unique sequences by a nearest-neighbor algorithm in which closely related sequences were merged to remove PCR and sequencing errors. Alignment of CDR3 sequences to IMGT reference sequences was used to assign V, D and J gene segments. For a sequence to be retained, a match of at least six nucleotides was required to both a V gene segment and a J gene segment. A rearrangement was called productive if the CDR3 had no stop codons and remained in frame with V and J, and every other rearrangement was called non-productive. CDR3 was defined according to IMGT convention as the region running from the second conserved V-encoded cysteine to the conserved J-encoded phenylalanine. Sequences without an unambiguous match to a single V gene segment were excluded from the earlier analysis of 450 to 750 of the donors. An earlier analysis of some 610 of the donors called V segments functional above 56.7% productive rearrangements and segregating when the between-donor standard deviation exceeded 5%. A statistical classification framework was built for diagnosing cytomegalovirus status from the catalog of TCR beta chain sequences. In a later analysis, TCR nucleotide sequences were compared against IMGT/GENE-DB human TR gene sequences so that V and J genes could be assigned. The TCRdist pipeline was used in a later analysis to assign CDR3 sequences and most-parsimonious VDJ recombination scenarios. In a later analysis, each TCR beta chain was defined by its CDR3 amino acid sequence together with its V-gene family, and reads without a unique V-gene family were excluded. To address suspected cross-contamination and a sequencing artifact, a later analysis removed around 600 highly shared, low-generation-probability nucleotide sequences. In a later analysis, a clonal expansion index for each public chain was calculated from normalized within-repertoire ranks of inferred template counts. In a later analysis, generation probabilities were computed using a VDJ recombination model fitted to out-of-frame rearrangements, and the results were checked against IGoR. In a later analysis, TCR-TCR, TCR-HLA and TCR-CMV co-occurrence was scored with hypergeometric tests, and a repertoire-size bias correction was applied to TCR pairs. False discovery rates were estimated in a later analysis by permuting HLA or CMV assignments 20 times. In a later analysis, co-occurring TCRs were grouped using DBSCAN, and TCRdist sequence similarity was added for clustering within HLA-allele-positive subsets. For co-occurrence clustering, repertoires with fewer than 30,000 or more than 120,000 public chains were excluded, along with four to six repertoires with anomalous nucleotide sharing. The table comes from immuneACCESS by way of TCRdb, which keeps in-frame sequences with V and J called. Part of the clones is missing from these tables; in studies checked, under half for an unresolved V gene and the rest for unknown reasons. D and trimming were read from the DNA, whereas the V and J calls and clone size are those reported in that table. Recorded for this sample are 150,000 to 200,000 clones; approximately 84% of them occurred a single time. The ten largest make up 0.2% to 0.3% of the sample.

The cohort consisted of fewer than 700 healthy bone marrow donors. At the time of sampling, all cohort members were nominally healthy, though unrecorded immune exposures were likely present. The donor tested CMV seronegative and was one of the 352 seronegative cohort members. Each donor provided a peripheral blood sample, and peripheral blood mononuclear cells were used for TCR beta sequencing. Genomic DNA was extracted from the blood cell samples with the Qiagen DNeasy Blood Extraction Kit. Clipping removes 0 bases from V and 4 bases from J, with 8 as the unmatched junction base count. CDR1 and CDR2, looked up from the germline V gene, are SGHRS and YFSETQ. The CDR3 runs 16 residues from the cysteine to the phenylalanine. CDR3 DNA is the only sequence kept; it has 48 bases, read in frame from the first base. Study-level results and caveats: Linkage disequilibrium might explain the correlated functional status among segregating V segments, but an unknown experimental factor could not be excluded. A later analysis reported that several top co-occurrence clusters appeared linked to parvovirus B19, influenza, CMV and Epstein-Barr virus. A cluster of highly shared sequence variants was judged likely to represent a technical artifact of the sequencing pipeline. While some public TCRs were present in many individuals, most TCR sequences turned up only very rarely across donors. In a later analysis, the rate of TCR association differed among HLA loci, with DRB1 alleles having the most associated TCRs and HLA-C alleles having the fewest. In a later analysis, HLA-associated TCR beta chains were found to be more clonally expanded and to have lower generation probabilities than equally common non-associated chains. V-gene and J-gene trimming of TCR beta chains was associated with a missense DCLRE1C variant in a later genetic analysis, and the association was replicated in an independent cohort. When HLA alleles, especially DR and DQ, strongly co-occurred, TCR associations were difficult to assign to individual alleles. In a later analysis, most CMV-associated TCR beta chains were found to appear HLA-restricted, with HLA associations seemingly driven largely by CMV exposure. A further reported finding was that TCR beta sequences accurately predicted the HLA-A and HLA-B alleles for most subjects in the first cohort. The authors suggested that the approach could potentially be generalized to other disease states and immunological phenotypes. Broadly in line with IMGT annotations, most TCR beta V segments showed up in productive rearrangements about 87% or about 30% of the time in an earlier analysis of under 700 of the donors. Some IMGT-functional V segments, including TRBV6-2 and TRBV6-3, could not be told apart with the 87-base-pair reads, so those segments were excluded. HLA typing was unavailable for some donors at each locus, so association tests used only the typed subset. The classifier was reported to diagnose cytomegalovirus status with high specificity and sensitivity in both the original cohort and the validation cohort. Because counts were too low, roughly 16 rarely observed V segments, including chromosome 9 orphons, were left out of the earlier analysis of over 550 of the donors. A total of some 180 TCR beta chains were listed by the study as associated with cytomegalovirus. Sequencing depth was assumed to be roughly uniform across donors in the presence/absence analyses, though that assumption may not hold. This cohort had only TCR beta chains sequenced, and the lack of alpha or paired-chain data limited which features could be detected. At a false discovery rate of 0.05, a later analysis linked 15,000 to 20,000 TCR beta sequences to specific HLA alleles. A few of the identified cytomegalovirus-associated TCR beta chains were confirmed in vitro to be specific for cytomegalovirus antigens. In a later genetic analysis, fewer N-insertions in productive TCRs were reported among donors in an Asian-associated ancestry cluster than the approximately 670-donor mean. CMV serostatus was the only immune exposure information available for the cohort.

The sample comprised PBMCs. Recombination connected TRBV5-1 to TRBJ2-3, with 7 bases in between that match TRBD2. This TCR was recovered from a boy aged 5 to 17 in good health and CMV-seronegative. The sequence in DNA is TGCGCCAGCAGCTTGGAGTGGGAGGGCCGGGCAGATACGCAGTATTTT. Its coded protein is CASSLEWEGRADTQYF.